The 32 T cell receptor beta chains given below trace back to one sample, sequenced in a study of control samples from healthy donors and cancer patients. Clones were read by immunoSEQ multiplex PCR, and TCRdb kept only the in-frame ones, dropping some. The table records 100,000 to 120,000 clones, approximately 83% of them present only once. The sample consisted of blood. All receptors derive from a woman in her forties or fifties in good health.

V gene TRBV19 combines with J gene TRBJ2-1, with D perhaps matching TRBD1 or TRBD2 (5 bases each). The CDR3 has 16 amino acids. V was pared by 1 base and J by 6 bases, with 16 bases between. Germline CDR1 and CDR2: LNHDA and SQIVND (reference sequence). CDR3 loop: CASSIGGRVGGNEQFF. CDR3 coding DNA: TGTGCCAGTAGTATAGGAGGCAGGGTCGGAGGCAATGAGCAGTTCTTC.

The J gene is TRBJ2-3, the V gene TRBV28, with 9 bases that match TRBD1. The length of the CDR3 is 15 residues. The V gene end was trimmed by 5 bases and the J gene end by 9 bases; junction bases not matched to a gene: 12. Germline lookup yields CDR1 MDHEN and CDR2 SYDVKM. CDR3 DNA: TGTGCCAGCAGTAGACAGGGGGGTCCCTTGGGCACGCAGTATTTT. It specifies CASSRQGGPLGTQYF.

This clone was observed once. The V gene is TRBV29-1, the J gene TRBJ1-1, with 7 bases matching TRBD1. CDR3 length: 14 amino acids. J lost 5 bases, V lost 3 bases, and 9 bases had no gene match. CDR1 and CDR2 from the germline V gene are SQVTM and ANQGSEA. The CDR3 nucleotides read TGCAGCGTTGAGTGGGCAGGGGGGTGGACTGAAGCTTTCTTT. This codes for CSVEWAGGWTEAFF. The full variable domain, its missing parts supplied by reference TRBV29-1 and TRBJ1-1, is SAVISQKPSRDICQRGTSLTIQCQVDSQVTMMFWYRQQPGQSLTLIATANQGSEATYESGFVIDKFPISRPNLTFSTLTVSNMSPEDSSIYLCSVEWAGGWTEAFFGQGTRLTVV.

The gene calls are TRBV19 and TRBJ2-2, with D perhaps TRBD1 (5 bases). CDR3 length: 14 amino acids. The V and J ends lost 5 bases and 0 bases respectively, with 7 bases between them. Germline V CDR1 and CDR2: LNHDA, SQIVND (reference sequence). The CDR3 coding sequence is TGTGCCAGTAGTTCCAGGGCGAACACCGGGGAGCTGTTTTTT. Protein product: CASSSRANTGELFF.

V gene TRBV7-2 combines with J gene TRBJ2-7; 7 nucleotides line up with TRBD1. Germline V gives CDR1 SGHTA, CDR2 FQGNSA. With 7 bases clipped from V and 2 bases from J, the junction kept 5 bases outside the gene matches. This CDR3 contains 13 residues. The CDR3: CASTLRGPYEQYF. The CDR3 bases are TGTGCCAGCACCCTTAGGGGGCCCTACGAGCAGTACTTC.

The count of this clone is one. CDR3 sequence: CASKKGPLSTDTQYF. CDR3 DNA sequence: TGTGCCAGTAAGAAGGGACCGCTAAGCACAGATACGCAGTATTTT. The V gene is TRBV6-6, the J gene TRBJ2-3; possibly TRBD1 or TRBD2 for D (5 bases each). The CDR3 is made up of 15 amino acids. V was shortened by 9 bases and J by 0 bases, with 16 bases between the two germline ends. The germline V gene encodes CDR1 MNHNY and CDR2 SVGAGI (reference sequence).

The rearrangement uses TRBV28 and TRBJ2-5; TRBD2 matches at 8 bases. CDR1 MDHEN and CDR2 SYDVKM come from the germline V gene. The CDR3 contains 15 residues. V shed 4 bases and J 5 bases; nucleotides not matched to a gene: 9. CDR3 protein: CASSYWRGARETQYF. The CDR3 DNA is TGTGCCAGCAGTTATTGGCGGGGGGCACGTGAGACCCAGTACTTC.

This clone showed up just once. The chain links TRBV9 to TRBJ2-1; tentative D call: TRBD1 (6 bases). Per germline, CDR1 SGDLS and CDR2 YYNGEE. The CDR3 consists of 16 residues. V shed 3 bases and J shed 5 bases, with 18 bases lying between them. This CDR3 reads CASSGLVGTSNNEQFF. In nucleotides, the CDR3 is TGTGCCAGCAGCGGTCTCGTCGGGACAAGTAACAATGAGCAGTTCTTC. Filled out from reference TRBV9 and TRBJ2-1, the complete variable domain reads DSGVTQTPKHLITATGQRVTLRCSPRSGDLSVYWYQQSLDQGLQFLIQYYNGEERAKGNILERFSAQQFPDLHSELNLSSLELGDSALYFCASSGLVGTSNNEQFFGPGTRLTVL.

The chain carries TRBV5-6 and TRBJ2-1, with 7 nucleotides matching TRBD2. Germline loops: CDR1 SGHDT, CDR2 YYEEEE. This CDR3 has 16 residues. V dropped 3 bases and J dropped 5; count of bases not matched to a gene: 11. The CDR3 sequence is CASSYPKRAGNNEQFF. The DNA of the CDR3 is TGTGCCAGCAGCTACCCTAAGAGAGCGGGAAACAATGAGCAGTTCTTC.

The chain carries TRBV7-6 and TRBJ1-1, with TRBD1 matching over 10 bases. Germline V gene lookup returns CDR1 SGHVS and CDR2 FNYEAQ. Trimming took 5 bases from V and 1 from J; bases not matched to a gene: 4. The CDR3 has 15 residues. The CDR3: CASSQDRGSNTEAFF. The CDR3, as DNA: TGTGCCAGCAGCCAGGACAGGGGGTCGAACACTGAAGCTTTCTTT. Full variable domain (missing parts from reference TRBV7-6 and TRBJ1-1): GAGVSQSPRYKVTKRGQDVALRCDPISGHVSLYWYRQALGQGPEFLTYFNYEAQQDKSGLPNDRFSAERPEGSISTLTIQRTEQRDSAMYRCASSQDRGSNTEAFFGQGTRLTVV.

This clone appeared a few times. The rearrangement uses TRBV11-1 and TRBJ2-2, with unresolved D. The CDR3 is made up of 14 amino acids. Germline V gene data show CDR1 as SGHAT and CDR2 as FQDESV (reference sequence). The V end was cut by 1 base, the J end by 2 bases, with 5 bases between. The CDR3 DNA reads TGTGCCAGCAGCTTAGAGGACAACACCGGGGAGCTGTTTTTT. Amino acids: CASSLEDNTGELFF.

Turning to this clone: At the DNA level, this CDR3 is encoded by other sequences in the same sample as well. The chain combines TRBV7-9 with TRBJ1-1; maybe TRBD1 (6 bases). The germline V and J ends were trimmed by 5 bases and 4 bases, with 11 bases remaining between them. CDR1 and CDR2 from the germline V gene are SEHNR and FQNEAQ (reference sequence). The CDR3 sequence is 13 residues long. The CDR3 is CASSPQGSTEAFF. DNA of the CDR3: TGTGCCAGCAGCCCACAGGGAAGCACTGAAGCTTTCTTT.

In this sample, this clone turned up a few times. V is TRBV6-6 and J is TRBJ1-6; D unresolved. Deletions cut 6 bases from V and 3 bases from J, with 9 bases between. The CDR3 totals 14 residues. CDR1 and CDR2 (germline): MNHNY, SVGAGI (reference sequence). This chain's CDR3 is CASSSGNYNSPLHF. The CDR3 nucleotides read TGTGCCAGCAGCTCCGGGAACTATAATTCACCCCTCCACTTT.

This chain links TRBV4-3 with TRBJ1-1; D is unresolved. Germline V gives CDR1 LGHNA, CDR2 YSLEER. The length of the CDR3 is 11 residues. V lost 9 bases and J 5 bases, leaving 10 bases between the germline ends. CDR3 in amino acids: CAREARTEAFF. Written as DNA, the CDR3 is TGCGCCAGAGAGGCGAGGACTGAAGCTTTCTTT.

CDR3 loop: CASSKNPGTNYEQYF. CDR3 DNA: TGTGCCAGCAGCAAGAACCCCGGGACTAACTACGAGCAGTACTTC. This chain links TRBV6-2 or TRBV6-3 with TRBJ2-7; 7 nucleotides agree with TRBD2. Losses at the gene ends were 6 bases for V and 3 bases for J; bases not matched to a gene: 11. CDR1 MNHEY and CDR2 SVGEGT come from the germline V gene. CDR3 length equals 15 residues.

The chain recombines TRBV27 with TRBJ2-2, with TRBD2 identical over 8 bases. Germline CDR1 is MNHEY and CDR2 is SMNVEV (reference sequence). Trimming removed 4 bases from V and 9 bases from J; junction bases left unmatched: 7. This CDR3 contains 14 residues. CDR3 in DNA: TGTGCCAGCAGTTATAGCGGGGAACACCGGGAGCTGTTTTTT. Its translation is CASSYSGEHRELFF.

This clone appeared once. The chain has TRBV27 and TRBJ1-2; maybe TRBD1 (6 bases). V lost 1 base and J lost 2, with 11 bases in between. Germline V CDR1 and CDR2: MNHEY, SMNVEV (reference sequence). The CDR3 length is 15 residues. The CDR3 DNA follows: TGTGCCAGCAGTTTATTTAGGACAGAAAACTATGGCTACACCTTC. This codes for CASSLFRTENYGYTF.

V and J are TRBV5-1 and TRBJ2-7; tentative D call: TRBD2 (5 bases). Looked up from germline, CDR1 is SGHRS and CDR2 is YFSETQ. V lost 4 bases, J lost 5 bases, and 16 bases lay in between. The CDR3 loop spans 14 amino acids. The CDR3 bases are TGCGCCAGCAGCGCGGCGGGCATTTGGGACGAGCAGTACTTC. Encoded protein: CASSAAGIWDEQYF. Filled out from reference TRBV5-1 and TRBJ2-7, the complete variable domain reads KAGVTQTPRYLIKTRGQQVTLSCSPISGHRSVSWYQQTPGQGLQFLFEYFSETQRNKGNFPGRFSGRQFSNSRSEMNVSTLELGDSALYLCASSAAGIWDEQYFGPGTRLTVT.

The CDR3 here is CATSDFRGTGELFF. CDR3 in DNA: TGTGCCACCAGTGATTTCCGAGGAACCGGGGAGCTGTTTTTT. The chain carries TRBV24-1 and TRBJ2-2; D not resolved. Germline CDR1 and CDR2: KGHDR and SFDVKD. Deletions cut 1 base from V and 5 bases from J, with 7 bases between. This CDR3 comprises 14 residues.

About this clone itself: One junction end disagrees with the germline gene, perhaps due to a read error. The chain uses TRBV20-1 and TRBJ1-6, with unresolved D. Germline V CDR1 and CDR2: DFQATT, SNEGSKA (reference sequence). The CDR3 extends over 11 amino acids. The CDR3 protein is CSASEMLNRYF. CDR3 in DNA: TGCAGTGCTAGTGAGATGCTAAACAGATACTTT.

The chain combines TRBV2 with TRBJ1-1; D gene unclear. Germline CDR1 and CDR2: SNHLY and FYNNEI. This CDR3 is 12 amino acids long. The V gene lost 1 base and the J gene lost 7 bases, with 7 bases spanning the gap. The CDR3 loop reads CASSEGNFEAFF. The DNA of the CDR3 is TGTGCCAGCAGTGAAGGGAATTTTGAAGCTTTCTTT.

The rearrangement links TRBV11-3 to TRBJ2-1; D is perhaps TRBD1 (5 bases). Looked up from germline, CDR1 is SGHNT and CDR2 is YENEEA. Trimming cost V 7 bases and J 2 bases, with 6 bases left between them. This CDR3 has 12 amino acids. In DNA, the CDR3 is TGTGCCAGCACAGGGACCTACAATGAGCAGTTCTTC. This codes for CASTGTYNEQFF.

The table lists this clone with a count of one. The CDR3 DNA reads as TGTGCCAGCAGCTCAGGGTGGAGAACTGAAGCTTTCTTT. The encoded protein is CASSSGWRTEAFF. The chain links TRBV14 to TRBJ1-1, with D possibly being TRBD1 (5 bases). The CDR3 totals 13 residues. V was shortened by 5 bases and J by 5 bases, with 12 bases between the two germline ends. Germline V lookup: CDR1 SGHDN, CDR2 FVKESK.

On this clone: One end of the junction fails to match germline, which may point to a read error. This chain joins TRBV7-7 and TRBJ2-7; no definite D call. Germline-derived CDR1 and CDR2 are SSHAT and FNYEAQ (reference sequence). This CDR3 region has 15 residues. CDR3 loop: CASSLVPRSPYEQYF. CDR3 in DNA: TGTGCTAGCAGCTTAGTGCCCAGATCTCCCTACGAGCAGTACTTC.

The chain employs TRBV12-3 or TRBV12-4 and TRBJ1-6, with D possibly being TRBD1 (6 bases). Trimming took 4 bases from V and 7 from J, leaving 8 bases between them. The CDR3 has 13 residues. This chain's CDR3 is CASSSQGNSPLHF. The CDR3 bases are TGTGCCAGCAGTTCCCAGGGGAATTCACCCCTCCACTTT.

The V call is TRBV29-1, the J call TRBJ1-6; D is possibly TRBD1 (5 bases). The V end lost 4 bases, the J end lost 10 bases, and 20 bases lay between the germline ends. This CDR3 has 15 amino acids. CDR1 is SQVTM, CDR2 ANQGSEA, per germline. The CDR3 bases are TGCAGCGTTGGCGAAGGGGACGCCTTTGGATCACCCCTCCACTTT. Protein product: CSVGEGDAFGSPLHF.

The gene calls are TRBV5-1 and TRBJ2-5, with TRBD1 matching over 8 bases. The V gene end was trimmed by 4 bases and the J gene end by 5 bases; junction bases not matched to a gene: 7. Germline values: CDR1 SGHRS, CDR2 YFSETQ. The CDR3 is 14 amino acids. DNA for the CDR3: TGCGCCAGCAGCGGCCCCGACAGGGGCGAGACCCAGTACTTC. It is translated as CASSGPDRGETQYF.

The gene calls are TRBV15 and TRBJ1-2; D possibly corresponds to TRBD1 (6 bases). The CDR3 consists of 14 residues. Per germline, CDR1 LNHNV and CDR2 YYDKDF (reference sequence). The germline V and J ends were trimmed by 3 bases and 2 bases, with 10 bases remaining between them. The CDR3 protein is CATSSGQRNYGYTF. CDR3 bases: TGTGCCACCAGCAGCGGACAGAGAAACTATGGCTACACCTTC. The full variable domain, in which reference TRBV15 and TRBJ1-2 provide the parts outside the CDR3, is DAMVIQNPRYQVTQFGKPVTLSCSQTLNHNVMYWYQQKSSQAPKLLFHYYDKDFNNEADTPDNFQSRRPNTSFCFLDIRSPGLGDTAMYLCATSSGQRNYGYTFGSGTRLTVV.

V usage is TRBV4-2 and J usage is TRBJ2-5; D remains ambiguous. The CDR3 has 15 residues. V lost 0 bases and J 0 bases, leaving 8 bases between the germline ends. CDR1 and CDR2 (germline): LGHNA, YNFKEQ. The CDR3 here is CASSQESLYQETQYF. The CDR3 region has the DNA TGTGCCAGCAGCCAAGAATCCCTCTACCAAGAGACCCAGTACTTC.

DNA for the CDR3: TGCGCCAGCAGCTTGGGACCAGGGGGCCCTAACACTGAAGCTTTCTTT. Its translation is CASSLGPGGPNTEAFF. The chain carries TRBV5-1 and TRBJ1-1; TRBD1 aligns across 8 bases. Germline CDR1 and CDR2: SGHRS and YFSETQ. Trimming cost V 0 bases and J 2 bases; bases outside gene matches: 6. The CDR3 sequence is 16 residues long.

The chain recombines TRBV6-1 with TRBJ1-5, with D possibly being TRBD1 (6 bases). The germline CDR1 and CDR2 sequences are MNHNS and SASEGT. V was clipped by 1 base and J by 5 bases, with 21 bases between them. This CDR3 comprises 18 residues. CDR3 coding DNA: TGTGCCAGCAGTGAAGTGATTGGGGGGGCAGTGACTTATCAGCCCCAGCATTTT. Translated, it gives CASSEVIGGAVTYQPQHF.

The V gene is TRBV29-1, the J gene TRBJ1-2; D is possibly TRBD1 (5 bases). V was clipped by 1 base and J by 8 bases, with 11 bases between them. CDR1 and CDR2 (germline): SQVTM, ANQGSEA. The CDR3 covers 12 residues. CDR3 in DNA: TGCAGCGTTGAAGGCACAGGCCGGGGCTACACCTTC. It is translated as CSVEGTGRGYTF.